Below are 22 T cell receptor beta chains sequenced from a single sample in a study of blood T cell repertoires in COVID-19. Data came from immunoSEQ multiplex PCR; TCRdb stores just in-frame clones and leaves some out. Seen here are 75,000 to 90,000 clones, approximately 80% observed once, and the top ten hold over 15%. The sequenced sample consisted of peripheral blood. These receptors were obtained from an elderly man with active or convalescent COVID-19.

This chain links TRBV18 with TRBJ1-6, with TRBD1 identical over 7 bases. Trimming took 4 bases from V and 8 from J; bases not matched to a gene: 8. Germline V gene data show CDR1 as KGHSH and CDR2 as LQKENI. CDR3 size: 15 residues. Written as DNA, the CDR3 is TGTGCCAGCTCACGAACGACAGGGAAAGATTCACCCCTCCACTTT. Translated, it gives CASSRTTGKDSPLHF.

The chain carries TRBV10-2 and TRBJ1-1; no clear D. The germline V gene has CDR1 WSHSY and CDR2 SAAADI. CDR3 size: 13 residues. Trimming stripped 6 bases from V and 4 bases from J, with 12 bases between. The CDR3 spells CASRAGRITEAFF. CDR3 nucleotides: TGCGCCAGCAGAGCCGGGAGAATCACTGAAGCTTTCTTT.

This clone was observed a handful of times. The chain carries TRBV13 and TRBJ1-6; D may be TRBD1 (5 bases). The CDR3 has 13 residues. V was trimmed by 1 base and J by 8 bases, leaving 6 bases between them. Germline V gene lookup returns CDR1 PRHDT and CDR2 FYEKMQ (reference sequence). This CDR3 reads CASSLARDSPLHF. Written as DNA, the CDR3 is TGTGCCAGCAGCTTAGCCAGGGATTCACCCCTCCACTTT.

The rearrangement uses TRBV3-1 (or the pseudogene TRBV3-2) and TRBJ2-7; 12 bases match TRBD2. The germline V gene encodes CDR1 LGHDT and CDR2 YNNKEL (reference sequence). The CDR3 runs to 17 residues. The V segment lost 5 bases and the J segment 3 bases; nucleotides outside the gene matches: 11. CDR3: CASSYRTSGNFFYEQYV. The CDR3 DNA reads TGTGCCAGCAGCTATCGGACTAGCGGGAATTTTTTCTACGAGCAGTACGTC.

The genes are TRBV4-2 and TRBJ2-5, with 12 nucleotides matching TRBD2. This CDR3 spans 16 amino acids. V trimming: 3 bases; J trimming: 0 bases; junction bases outside the gene matches: 2. Germline V gene sequence: CDR1 LGHNA, CDR2 YNFKEQ. CDR3 nucleotides: TGTGCCAGCAGCCAGACTAGCGGGGGCAACCAAGAGACCCAGTACTTC. Its protein is CASSQTSGGNQETQYF.

The chain uses TRBV2 and TRBJ1-1; 9 positions match TRBD1. Germline CDR1 SNHLY, CDR2 FYNNEI. Trimming at V came to 9 bases and at J to 1 base, leaving 6 bases not matched to a gene. This CDR3 comprises 14 residues. The CDR3 coding sequence is TGTGCCAGTAGGAGGGGACAGGGGAACACTGAAGCTTTCTTT. The encoded protein is CASRRGQGNTEAFF.

J is TRBJ2-3 and V is TRBV7-3; 9 bases are a match to TRBD2. Per the germline V gene, CDR1 is SGHTA and CDR2 is FQGTGA. J lost 5 bases, V lost 6 bases, and 9 bases had no gene match. This CDR3 has 15 amino acids. CDR3 in amino acids: CASSRPGLAVDTQYF. CDR3 bases: TGTGCCAGCAGTAGACCGGGACTAGCTGTAGATACGCAGTATTTT.

This clone was recorded once. This rearrangement joins TRBV5-1 to TRBJ2-5; tentatively, D is TRBD2 (5 bases). The CDR3 has 15 residues. CDR1 is SGHRS and CDR2 is YFSETQ in the germline V gene. Trimming removed 4 bases at V and 5 bases at J, with 18 bases between. The CDR3 is CASSPNRGKTETQYF. CDR3 nucleotides: TGCGCCAGCAGCCCTAACCGGGGAAAGACGGAGACCCAGTACTTC.

V and J are TRBV5-1 and TRBJ2-2; 10 bases are a match to TRBD2. The CDR3 consists of 16 residues. The germline V gene encodes CDR1 SGHRS and CDR2 YFSETQ. V gave up 1 base and J gave up 1 base; unmatched junction bases: 1. The CDR3, as DNA: TGCGCCAGCAGCTTGTCTAGCGGGAGGAACACCGGGGAGCTGTTTTTT. It encodes CASSLSSGRNTGELFF.

This chain links TRBV11-3 with TRBJ2-1, with TRBD2 matching over 8 bases. Germline CDR1 reads SGHNT; CDR2 reads YENEEA. The trim removed 5 bases at V and 3 bases at J, leaving 9 bases unmatched. The CDR3 has 16 residues. The CDR3 loop reads CASSKYGGAGYNEQFF. CDR3 bases: TGTGCCAGCAGCAAATACGGGGGGGCCGGCTACAATGAGCAGTTCTTC.

V and J are TRBV25-1 and TRBJ1-5; 9 bases fit TRBD1. V was pared by 6 bases and J by 3 bases, with 12 bases of the junction left unmatched. The CDR3 is 17 residues long. Germline V lookup: CDR1 MGHDK, CDR2 SYGVNS. The CDR3 loop reads CASSGADRGSVNQPQHF. The CDR3 DNA sequence: TGTGCCAGCAGCGGCGCAGACAGGGGGTCCGTCAATCAGCCCCAGCATTTT.

V and J are TRBV19 and TRBJ1-1, with D unresolved. Germline V gene data show CDR1 as LNHDA and CDR2 as SQIVND (reference sequence). V lost 6 bases to trimming and J lost 9 bases, with 11 bases between them. There are 11 residues in the CDR3. CDR3 in amino acids: CASSQRSKAFF. Written as DNA, the CDR3 is TGTGCCAGTAGCCAACGGAGCAAAGCTTTCTTT. Full variable domain (missing parts from reference TRBV19 and TRBJ1-1): DGGITQSPKYLFRKEGQNVTLSCEQNLNHDAMYWYRQDPGQGLRLIYYSQIVNDFQKGDIAEGYSVSREKKESFPLTVTSAQKNPTAFYLCASSQRSKAFFGQGTRLTVV.

V usage is TRBV27 and J usage is TRBJ2-1, with TRBD2 matching over 8 bases. This CDR3 is built from 15 residues. V lost 2 bases to trimming and J lost 5 bases; unmatched junction nucleotides: 5. Germline V gene lookup returns CDR1 MNHEY and CDR2 SMNVEV (reference sequence). The CDR3, as DNA: TGTGCCAGCAGTTTAGGACGGGGGGGCCACAATGAGCAGTTCTTC. Protein: CASSLGRGGHNEQFF.

This chain joins TRBV19 and TRBJ2-7; TRBD2 might be the D (6 bases). Trimming pared 1 base from V and 0 bases from J, leaving 7 bases between. The germline CDR1 and CDR2 sequences are LNHDA and SQIVND (reference sequence). The CDR3 totals 14 residues. This CDR3 is CASSIAGDSYEQYV. The CDR3 coding sequence is TGTGCCAGTAGTATAGCGGGGGACTCCTACGAGCAGTACGTC.

The rearrangement links TRBV12-3 or TRBV12-4 to TRBJ2-4, with a weak D call TRBD1 (5 bases). Deletions cut 4 bases from V and 15 bases from J, with 16 bases between. CDR3 length: 12 residues. Here the CDR3 DNA reads TGTGCCAGCAGTTCAAGGCTGGGGCCATCGTACTTC. Its translation: CASSSRLGPSYF.

The CDR3 loop is CASSQNLVIFSDTQYF. The CDR3 DNA reads as TGTGCCAGCAGCCAAAACCTAGTTATTTTCTCAGATACGCAGTATTTT. The chain is built from TRBV7-2 and TRBJ2-3; D ambiguous. The CDR3 spans 16 residues. CDR1 and CDR2 from the germline V gene are SGHTA and FQGNSA. V lost 5 bases and J lost 4, with 19 bases in between.

The chain combines TRBV3-1 (or the pseudogene TRBV3-2) with TRBJ1-5, with D perhaps matching TRBD1 (6 bases). The CDR3 consists of 16 residues. The V end lost 2 bases, the J end lost 3 bases, and 14 bases lay between the germline ends. Germline lookup yields CDR1 LGHDT and CDR2 YNNKEL (reference sequence). The CDR3, as DNA: TGTGCCAGCAGCCAAAACAATCCAGGGGTCAATCAGCCCCAGCATTTT. Its translation: CASSQNNPGVNQPQHF.

The chain links TRBV6-5 to TRBJ2-5; D is unresolved. V was shortened by 2 bases and J by 4 bases, with 5 bases between the two germline ends. Germline CDR1 MNHEY, CDR2 SVGAGI. This CDR3 region has 12 residues. The CDR3 loop reads CASSYNGETQYF. The CDR3 nucleotides are TGTGCCAGCAGTTACAACGGAGAGACCCAGTACTTC.

The chain carries TRBV3-1 (or the pseudogene TRBV3-2) and TRBJ1-1; a weak D match, TRBD1 (6 bases). Germline V gene sequence: CDR1 LGHDT, CDR2 YNNKEL (reference sequence). The CDR3 is made up of 13 amino acids. Trimming stripped 3 bases from V and 11 bases from J, with 16 bases between. The DNA of the CDR3 is TGTGCCAGCAGCCATAGGGACACTAGTGGCGCTTTCTTT. Its translation: CASSHRDTSGAFF.

The chain joins TRBV24-1 to TRBJ2-5; no clear D gene. Germline lookup yields CDR1 KGHDR and CDR2 SFDVKD. The CDR3 consists of 14 residues. Trimming took off 0 bases at V and 5 bases at J, with 9 bases between the two ends. CDR3 loop: CATSDLGGRETQYF. DNA of the CDR3: TGTGCCACCAGTGATTTGGGTGGCCGCGAGACCCAGTACTTC.

V and J are TRBV11-2 and TRBJ2-1; 13 bases align to TRBD2. In germline, CDR1 is SGHAT, CDR2 FQNNGV. The V gene end was trimmed by 2 bases and the J gene end by 6 bases; junction bases not matched to a gene: 4. This CDR3 comprises 16 residues. The CDR3 DNA reads TGTGCCAGCAGCTTAACCACTAGCGGGGGGGCCAATGAGCAGTTCTTC. This gives the protein CASSLTTSGGANEQFF.

The CDR3 DNA follows: TGTGCCAGCCTCCGATCAGGGGGTCTTAACTATGGCTACACCTTC. Translated, it gives CASLRSGGLNYGYTF. V usage is TRBV28 and J usage is TRBJ1-2; 7 nucleotides match TRBD1. Germline CDR1 MDHEN, CDR2 SYDVKM. This CDR3 contains 15 residues. The J segment lost 1 base and the V segment lost 8 bases, leaving 10 bases of the junction unmatched.